This T cell receptor (beta chain) appears in the sequencing data of a study of cytomegalovirus exposure and HLA in healthy donors. The PCR was carried out with 60 Vbeta primers and 13 Jbeta primers. The repertoire was sequenced with immunoSEQ multiplex PCR; TCRdb's copy has only in-frame clones and lacks some. The table lists tens of thousands of clones, more than 60% of them singletons. The trim removed 0 bases at V and 6 bases at J, leaving 4 bases unmatched. This CDR3 contains 15 residues. The germline V gene encodes CDR1 LNHNV and CDR2 YYDKDF (reference sequence). Study-wide results and caveats: A later analysis reportedly found fewer N-insertions in an Asian-associated ancestry cluster than the roughly 670-donor mean. Per published reports, the classifier diagnosed cytomegalovirus status with high specificity and sensitivity.

Concerning this clone: The antigen is undetermined.

This clonotype was sampled from a woman under 40 in good health and CMV-seronegative. This chain connects TRBV15 to TRBJ1-4, with 7 bases aligning to TRBD1. The specimen was PBMCs. This CDR3 reads CATSRDVRGDEKLFF. The CDR3 DNA reads TGTGCCACCAGCAGAGATGTCAGGGGGGATGAAAAACTGTTTTTT.